The clone carrying this T cell receptor beta chain was seen many times. Its antigen is unknown. TCRdb independently ran MiXCR on the 5' RACE reads; one entry per CDR3 protein. The sample includes around 610,000 distinct CDR3 sequences, approximately 13% of them seen just once. The data were taken from a study of T cells after yellow fever vaccination. The study, taken as a whole, reports: In FACS-sorted repertoires, abundant clonotypes from the bulk population could appear as contaminants. A faster peak, day 5 versus 15, was reached by the weaker secondary response.

This material consisted of PBMCs, taken on the day of the yellow fever booster vaccination. This clonotype was sampled from a man aged 25 to 45 who received the YFV17D yellow fever vaccine.

CDR3 bases: TGTGCCAGCAGCTTAGCGGGGACCTCTGGAAACACCATATATTTT. Its protein is CASSLAGTSGNTIYF. The V gene is TRBV7-2, the J gene TRBJ1-3, with D possibly TRBD1 on 5 matching bases. The CDR3 is 15 residues long. Between the trimmed V and J ends, which lost 0 bases and 0 bases, there was a span of 6 bases. Germline V CDR1 and CDR2: SGHTA, FQGNSA.